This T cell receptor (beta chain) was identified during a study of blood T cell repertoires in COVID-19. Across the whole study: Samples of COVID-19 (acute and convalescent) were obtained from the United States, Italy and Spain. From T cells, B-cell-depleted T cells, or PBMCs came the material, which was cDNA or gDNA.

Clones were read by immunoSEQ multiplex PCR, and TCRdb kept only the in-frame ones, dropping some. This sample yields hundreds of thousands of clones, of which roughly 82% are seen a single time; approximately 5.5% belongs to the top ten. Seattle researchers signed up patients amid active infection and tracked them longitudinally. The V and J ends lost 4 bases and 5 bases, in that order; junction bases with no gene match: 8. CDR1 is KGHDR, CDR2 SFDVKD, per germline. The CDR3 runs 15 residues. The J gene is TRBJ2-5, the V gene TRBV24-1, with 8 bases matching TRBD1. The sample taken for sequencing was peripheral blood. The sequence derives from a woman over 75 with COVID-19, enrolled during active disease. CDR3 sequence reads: CATSEPGTGGETQYF. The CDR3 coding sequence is TGTGCCACCAGTGAACCCGGGACAGGAGGGGAGACCCAGTACTTC.